The 23 T cell receptor beta chains presented below share a single source sample, sequenced in a study of cytomegalovirus exposure and HLA in healthy donors. This PCR relied on a set of 60 Vbeta primers and 13 Jbeta primers. The method was immunoSEQ multiplex PCR; TCRdb's version includes in-frame clones alone and lacks a portion of them. The repertoire includes about 190,000 clones, 60% to 80% of them detected once, and around 2.2% sits in the top ten. The sample consisted of PBMCs. The receptor set was obtained from a woman in her 30s in good health and CMV-seropositive.

The rearrangement links TRBV5-6 to TRBJ2-2; 14 bases are a match to TRBD2. Germline V CDR1 and CDR2: SGHDT, YYEEEE. Germline trimming cut 4 bases from V and 4 bases from J; bases unmatched to any gene: 9. The CDR3 is 18 amino acids. As DNA, the CDR3 is TGTGCCAGCAGCCCTGGACTAGCGGGAGGTTCGGGCACCGGGGAGCTGTTTTTT. It codes for CASSPGLAGGSGTGELFF.

This clone was counted only a few times. This chain uses TRBV7-9 with TRBJ2-7; TRBD1 matches at 9 bases. After removal of 1 base from V and 2 bases from J, the junction contained 0 bases not matched to a gene. Germline V gene sequence: CDR1 SEHNR, CDR2 FQNEAQ (reference sequence). This CDR3 has 14 residues. The CDR3 is CASSLGTGAYEQYF. The CDR3 DNA follows: TGTGCCAGCAGCTTAGGGACAGGGGCCTACGAGCAGTACTTC.

The rearrangement uses TRBV28 and TRBJ1-6, with 8 bases lining up with TRBD1. This CDR3 has 15 residues. Germline V gives CDR1 MDHEN, CDR2 SYDVKM. V shed 4 bases and J 9 bases; nucleotides not matched to a gene: 8. The CDR3 is CASSSTDRAGSPLHF. CDR3 bases: TGTGCCAGCAGTTCAACGGACAGGGCGGGTTCACCCCTCCACTTT.

The chain joins TRBV28 to TRBJ1-2; 9 nucleotides agree with TRBD1. The CDR3 totals 15 residues. Trimming removed 3 bases from V and 7 bases from J; junction bases left unmatched: 9. CDR1 is MDHEN, CDR2 SYDVKM, per germline. Here the CDR3 reads CASSFGTGSQGGYTF. The CDR3 DNA sequence: TGTGCCAGCAGTTTCGGGACAGGGTCCCAGGGTGGCTACACCTTC.

This chain connects TRBV5-1 to TRBJ2-7; 10 nucleotides line up with TRBD1. Germline assignment: CDR1 SGHRS and CDR2 YFSETQ. The CDR3 is made up of 14 amino acids. With 2 bases clipped from V and 5 bases from J, the junction kept 4 bases outside the gene matches. The CDR3 DNA follows: TGCGCCAGCAGCTTAGGGACAGGGGAAAACGAGCAGTACTTC. This gives the protein CASSLGTGENEQYF.

The rearrangement uses TRBV7-2 and TRBJ2-7; 10 nucleotides match TRBD2. The CDR3 consists of 15 residues. V was clipped by 5 bases and J by 2 bases; unmatched bases: 6. From germline, CDR1 is SGHTA and CDR2 FQGNSA. The CDR3 region has the DNA TGTGCCAGCAGCACTAGCGGGGCGCCCCCCTACGAGCAGTACTTC. This translates into CASSTSGAPPYEQYF.

V is TRBV7-8 and J is TRBJ1-5; D gene uncertain. Looked up from germline, CDR1 is SGHVS and CDR2 is FQNEAQ. V was trimmed by 1 base and J by 5 bases, leaving 6 bases between them. The CDR3 extends over 13 amino acids. CDR3 in DNA: TGTGCCAGCAGCTTAGATCGAGATCAGCCCCAGCATTTT. It codes for CASSLDRDQPQHF.

This clone has just a few counts. The chain uses TRBV9 and TRBJ2-7; D is possibly TRBD2 (5 bases). CDR3 length equals 14 residues. The ends were cut back, 0 bases at V and 3 bases at J, with 10 bases in the middle. The germline V gene has CDR1 SGDLS and CDR2 YYNGEE. The CDR3 DNA reads as TGTGCCAGCAGCGTAGACGGGGAGAGCTACGAGCAGTACTTC. Its translation is CASSVDGESYEQYF.

The rearrangement joins TRBV19 to TRBJ2-3; TRBD1 matches at 10 bases. The CDR3 covers 15 residues. Trimming removed 5 bases from V and 7 bases from J; junction bases left unmatched: 9. The germline V gene has CDR1 LNHDA and CDR2 SQIVND (reference sequence). CDR3 DNA: TGTGCCAGTAGTTCGGGACAGGGGATGAGGAATACGCAGTATTTT. This gives the protein CASSSGQGMRNTQYF.

Regarding this clone: The same CDR3 is also encoded by other DNA sequences in this sample. The CDR3 sequence: CASSLGGNSGNTIYF. In DNA, the CDR3 is TGCGCCAGCAGCTTGGGAGGGAACTCTGGAAACACCATATATTTT. The chain is built from TRBV5-1 and TRBJ1-3; D is ambiguous. V was trimmed by 0 bases and J by 0 bases, leaving 7 bases between them. Germline-derived CDR1 and CDR2 are SGHRS and YFSETQ. The CDR3 covers 15 residues.

The CDR3 loop is CASSPSGRFAGELFF. The CDR3 bases are TGTGCCAGCAGCCCTAGCGGGAGGTTCGCCGGGGAGCTGTTTTTT. The J gene is TRBJ2-2, the V gene TRBV9, with 11 positions matching TRBD2. The CDR3 has 15 residues. Looked up from germline, CDR1 is SGDLS and CDR2 is YYNGEE. V shed 4 bases and J 6 bases; nucleotides not matched to a gene: 5.

The chain couples TRBV10-3 to TRBJ1-4; no clear D gene. The CDR3 loop spans 16 amino acids. Trimming cost V 0 bases and J 4 bases, with 12 bases left between them. The germline V gene encodes CDR1 ENHRY and CDR2 SYGVKD. CDR3 in DNA: TGTGCCATCAGTGAGTCGATCGGTCGCTATAATGAAAAACTGTTTTTT. As protein: CAISESIGRYNEKLFF.

V and J are TRBV7-3 and TRBJ1-6; TRBD1 agrees at 7 bases. Per the germline V gene, CDR1 is SGHTA and CDR2 is FQGTGA. J lost 7 bases, V lost 1 base, and 1 base had no gene match. The CDR3 has 14 amino acids. This chain's CDR3 is CASSLRQGNSPLHF. The DNA of the CDR3 is TGTGCCAGCAGCTTAAGACAGGGAAATTCACCCCTCCACTTT.

J is TRBJ2-5 and V is TRBV28, with D tentatively TRBD2 (6 bases). This CDR3 is built from 13 residues. V lost 3 bases and J lost 5, with 10 bases in between. Germline loops: CDR1 MDHEN, CDR2 SYDVKM. Here the CDR3 DNA reads TGTGCCAGCAGTTTGTGGGGGGTTGAGACCCAGTACTTC. As protein: CASSLWGVETQYF.

This sequence joins TRBV27 and TRBJ2-7; 7 nucleotides match TRBD1. Trimming at V came to 6 bases and at J to 6 bases, leaving 8 bases not matched to a gene. CDR3 size: 13 residues. CDR1 and CDR2 (germline): MNHEY, SMNVEV (reference sequence). The chain's CDR3 is CASSRQGFGEQYF. The DNA of the CDR3 is TGTGCCAGCAGCAGACAGGGTTTCGGCGAGCAGTACTTC.

The chain uses TRBV5-1 and TRBJ2-3; the D gene is possibly TRBD1 (6 bases). The ends were cut back, 1 base at V and 6 bases at J, with 6 bases in the middle. The CDR3 sequence is 12 residues long. Per the germline V gene, CDR1 is SGHRS and CDR2 is YFSETQ. The chain's CDR3 is CASSLQGDTQYF. DNA of the CDR3: TGCGCCAGCAGCTTGCAGGGGGATACGCAGTATTTT.

The CDR3 here is CASSGTSGRFGDEQFF. DNA of the CDR3: TGTGCCAGCAGTGGCACTAGCGGGAGGTTTGGGGATGAGCAGTTCTTC. The J gene is TRBJ2-1, the V gene TRBV6-1; 12 nucleotides agree with TRBD2. V trimming: 4 bases; J trimming: 8 bases; junction bases outside the gene matches: 9. From germline, CDR1 is MNHNS and CDR2 SASEGT. The CDR3 is 16 amino acids.

V and J are TRBV4-2 and TRBJ1-3; D gene uncertain. The germline CDR1 and CDR2 sequences are LGHNA and YNFKEQ. V was clipped by 1 base and J by 5 bases, with 6 bases between them. The CDR3 is 13 residues long. The DNA for the CDR3 is TGTGCCAGCAGCCAAGGTCCAAGAAACACCATATATTTT. This codes for CASSQGPRNTIYF.

The chain has TRBV5-4 and TRBJ2-1; the match to TRBD2 covers 8 bases. CDR1 is SGHNT and CDR2 is YYREEE in the germline V gene (reference sequence). V gave up 3 bases and J gave up 7 bases; unmatched junction bases: 15. The CDR3 is made up of 17 amino acids. In DNA form, the CDR3 reads TGTGCCAGCAGCTCGACGGAGAGGACTAGCAGGGTGAATGAGCAGTTCTTC. Its protein is CASSSTERTSRVNEQFF.

The chain combines TRBV11-2 with TRBJ2-2; TRBD1 matches 7 bases. The CDR3 has 16 residues. With 0 bases clipped from V and 4 bases from J, the junction kept 5 bases outside the gene matches. The germline V gene has CDR1 SGHAT and CDR2 FQNNGV. Here the CDR3 DNA reads TGTGCCAGCAGCTTAGAGTGGACAGGAGTCACCGGGGAGCTGTTTTTT. The encoded protein is CASSLEWTGVTGELFF.

This chain connects TRBV6-5 to TRBJ2-1, with 8 bases that match TRBD2. V lost 5 bases, J lost 3 bases, and 6 bases stayed unmatched. The CDR3 is made up of 15 amino acids. The germline V gene has CDR1 MNHEY and CDR2 SVGAGI. The DNA for the CDR3 is TGTGCCAGCAGTAAGTCGGGGGGGCTCTACAATGAGCAGTTCTTC. Protein product: CASSKSGGLYNEQFF.

The chain has TRBV7-2 and TRBJ2-2; the match to TRBD2 covers 11 bases. Germline lookup yields CDR1 SGHTA and CDR2 FQGNSA. This CDR3 is built from 15 residues. The V gene end was trimmed by 5 bases and the J gene end by 2 bases; junction bases not matched to a gene: 1. The CDR3 here is CASSTSGSNTGELFF. In DNA form, the CDR3 reads TGTGCCAGCAGCACTAGCGGGAGTAACACCGGGGAGCTGTTTTTT.

The V call is TRBV5-1, the J call TRBJ1-4; 8 nucleotides line up with TRBD1. Germline CDR1 is SGHRS and CDR2 is YFSETQ. Trimming took 3 bases from V and 8 from J; bases not matched to a gene: 6. CDR3 length: 14 residues. CDR3 loop: CASSSEDRDEKLFF. The DNA for the CDR3 is TGCGCCAGCAGCTCCGAGGACAGGGACGAAAAACTGTTTTTT.